This T cell receptor beta chain was documented in a study of T cell repertoires in cytomegalovirus infection. Study summary: Public TCR beta signatures were indicative of both CMV infection and a matching HLA type. Points from the study as a whole: The ex vivo response showed dominance by HLA-C-restricted CMV-specific TCR beta clonotypes. CMV carriers with the relevant HLA were identified by cumulative public TCR beta family frequency.

TCRdb reprocessed the reads with MiXCR, giving one entry per CDR3 protein. The table includes more than 200,000 distinct CDR3 sequences, roughly 9.1% detected once. V lost 1 base, J lost 2 bases, and 11 bases lay in between. This CDR3 contains 16 residues. Germline CDR1 and CDR2: MGHRA and YSYEKL. On this clonotype itself: The target antigen is unknown.

This sequence originates from a human donor in good health (CMV status not recorded). Some clones in this sample may be carry-over from other donors' samples. The material sequenced was PBMCs. The chain carries TRBV4-1 and TRBJ2-2, with a tentative D call TRBD2 (6 bases). This chain's CDR3 is CASSQVIAANTGELFF. As DNA, the CDR3 is TGCGCCAGCAGCCAAGTAATAGCGGCCAACACCGGGGAGCTGTTTTTT.